Reported below is one T cell receptor (beta chain). Its antigen is currently unknown. Germline V CDR1 and CDR2: LNHDA, SQIVND (reference sequence). The CDR3 totals 18 residues. Trimming stripped 4 bases from V and 8 bases from J, with 27 bases between. The sample comes from a study of OX40 agonist ivuxolimab in advanced cancers. Notes on the study in general: Expanded peripheral T cell antigen specificity was not determined.

Generated by immunoSEQ multiplex PCR, the TCRdb table keeps only in-frame clones and is missing some. The sample includes about 58,000 clones, 80% to 90% seen only once; the top ten take around 3.2%. The input for sequencing was CD4+ or CD8+ T cells sorted from blood, taken in a trial of the OX40 agonist ivuxolimab. The chain recombines TRBV19 with TRBJ1-3; weak D call: TRBD1 (5 bases). The source is an adult with an advanced solid tumor such as melanoma, head and neck, liver or kidney cancer. This chain's CDR3 is CASSSEQARTRPRDTIYF. The CDR3 nucleotides read TGTGCCAGTAGTAGTGAACAAGCCCGGACACGTCCGAGGGACACCATATATTTT.